Listed here are 20 T cell receptor beta chains from one sample, sequenced in a study of T-cell memory formation after mild COVID-19. A single record per CDR3 protein comes from TCRdb applying MiXCR to the 5' RACE reads. This sample carries hundreds of thousands of distinct CDR3 sequences, over 15% of them seen once, and the ten largest clones take 9.5% to 15%. Sample: PBMCs or a T cell subset sorted from them (not recorded which). The receptors come from an adult woman who had mild COVID-19 (a few samples of this study predate the infection). Cell type and time point are not known.

This clonotype was found a few times. The chain employs TRBV12-3 or TRBV12-4 and TRBJ1-5; D unclear. Trimming shortened V by 2 bases and J by 7 bases, and 15 bases separated the two germline ends. CDR3 length: 15 amino acids. For the CDR3, the DNA is TGTGCCAGCAGTTTACCCCGACATCTCCGGCAGCCCCAGCATTTT. Protein sequence: CASSLPRHLRQPQHF.

This clonotype was counted between two and nine times. The chain has TRBV29-1 and TRBJ2-7; a weak D match, TRBD1 (6 bases). The CDR3 runs 11 residues. V was clipped by 7 bases and J by 2 bases, with 9 bases between them. CDR1 is SQVTM and CDR2 is ANQGSEA in the germline V gene. CDR3 in amino acids: CSGGTTYEQYF. CDR3 nucleotide sequence: TGCAGCGGTGGGACAACCTACGAGCAGTACTTC.

The gene calls are TRBV30 and TRBJ1-6; 7 nucleotides match TRBD1. With 8 bases clipped from V and 6 bases from J, the junction kept 7 bases outside the gene matches. The germline CDR1 and CDR2 sequences are GTSNPN and SVGIG (reference sequence). This CDR3 is built from 13 residues. This chain's CDR3 is CAVAGGSNSPLHF. CDR3 in DNA: TGTGCCGTTGCAGGGGGAAGTAATTCACCCCTCCACTTT.

The V gene is TRBV3-1, the J gene TRBJ1-5, with D unclear. CDR1 and CDR2 from the germline V gene are LGHDT and YNNKEL (reference sequence). The CDR3 has 13 amino acids. Trimming left V 3 bases short and J 9 bases short, with 12 bases between. CDR3 in amino acids: CASSHDTLAPQHF. In DNA form, the CDR3 reads TGTGCCAGCAGCCATGATACGCTGGCGCCCCAGCATTTT.

This chain uses TRBV7-9 with TRBJ1-1; 8 positions match TRBD1. Germline-derived CDR1 and CDR2 are SEHNR and FQNEAQ (reference sequence). The CDR3 is 15 amino acids. After removal of 4 bases from V and 2 bases from J, the junction contained 6 bases not matched to a gene. DNA for the CDR3: TGTGCCAGCAGCTCGAACAGGGGGAGAAACACTGAAGCTTTCTTT. Translation gives CASSSNRGRNTEAFF. Full variable domain (remainder filled in from reference TRBV7-9 and TRBJ1-1): DTGVSQNPRHKITKRGQNVTFRCDPISEHNRLYWYRQTLGQGPEFLTYFQNEAQLEKSRLLSDRFSAERPKGSFSTLEIQRTEQGDSAMYLCASSSNRGRNTEAFFGQGTRLTVV.

There are a few counts of this clonotype. This chain links TRBV10-3 with TRBJ1-1; 8 bases are shared with TRBD1. Germline values: CDR1 ENHRY, CDR2 SYGVKD. After removal of 2 bases from V and 2 bases from J, the junction contained 4 bases not matched to a gene. There are 15 residues in the CDR3. The CDR3 loop is CAISEPGQGNTEAFF. The CDR3 DNA follows: TGTGCCATCAGTGAGCCCGGACAGGGAAACACTGAAGCTTTCTTT.

This clonotype was counted a few times. The chain couples TRBV7-3 to TRBJ2-7; 9 bases match TRBD1. Germline values: CDR1 SGHTA, CDR2 FQGTGA. The CDR3 is 14 residues long. Trimming removed 2 bases from V and 5 bases from J; junction bases left unmatched: 4. CDR3 loop: CASSLGQGHHEQYF. The CDR3 region has the DNA TGTGCCAGCAGCTTAGGACAGGGGCACCACGAGCAGTACTTC.

V usage is TRBV7-6 and J usage is TRBJ1-1; D remains unclear. The CDR3 has 15 residues. V lost 4 bases, J lost 3 bases, and 15 bases lay in between. CDR1 and CDR2 from the germline V gene are SGHVS and FNYEAQ. CDR3 DNA: TGTGCCAGCAGCTCCTCTGGAACGGGAGACACTGAAGCTTTCTTT. Encoded protein: CASSSSGTGDTEAFF. Using reference TRBV7-6 and TRBJ1-1 for the parts outside the CDR3, the full variable domain is GAGVSQSPRYKVTKRGQDVALRCDPISGHVSLYWYRQALGQGPEFLTYFNYEAQQDKSGLPNDRFSAERPEGSISTLTIQRTEQRDSAMYRCASSSSGTGDTEAFFGQGTRLTVV.

In this sample, this clonotype turned up many times. This chain joins TRBV20-1 and TRBJ2-1; D not certain. This CDR3 region has 11 residues. V lost 3 bases and J 0 bases, leaving 0 bases between the germline ends. Germline assignment: CDR1 DFQATT and CDR2 SNEGSKA (reference sequence). The CDR3 sequence is CSASSYNEQFF. The CDR3 DNA is TGCAGTGCTAGCTCCTACAATGAGCAGTTCTTC.

The rearrangement joins TRBV5-1 to TRBJ2-7, with D perhaps TRBD1 (6 bases). Germline V CDR1 and CDR2: SGHRS, YFSETQ. V lost 4 bases and J lost 4, with 12 bases in between. This CDR3 is built from 13 residues. The CDR3 here is CASSARTEYEQYF. The CDR3 nucleotides are TGCGCCAGCAGCGCCCGGACAGAATACGAGCAGTACTTC.

This clonotype was observed a few times. This chain connects TRBV7-9 to TRBJ2-1; D is perhaps TRBD2 (6 bases). The germline V gene encodes CDR1 SEHNR and CDR2 FQNEAQ (reference sequence). V was pared by 0 bases and J by 8 bases, with 14 bases between. The CDR3 is made up of 15 amino acids. The CDR3 DNA sequence: TGTGCCAGCAGCTTAGCTCTACTAGCTAGGGATGAGCAGTTCTTC. Its translation is CASSLALLARDEQFF.

V gene TRBV4-2 combines with J gene TRBJ2-7; D perhaps matches TRBD2 (6 bases). Trimming removed 5 bases from V and 2 bases from J, with 13 bases in between. The CDR3 sequence is 14 residues long. CDR1 and CDR2 (germline): LGHNA, YNFKEQ. CDR3 in amino acids: CASSNLAQTYEQYF. DNA of the CDR3: TGTGCCAGCAGCAATCTAGCGCAGACCTACGAGCAGTACTTC.

V usage is TRBV4-2 and J usage is TRBJ2-7; maybe TRBD2 (5 bases). Germline CDR1 and CDR2: LGHNA and YNFKEQ. The CDR3 covers 16 residues. Trimming took 0 bases from V and 0 from J, leaving 12 bases between them. In DNA form, the CDR3 reads TGTGCCAGCAGCCAAGATCTCGGAGCGGTCTCCTACGAGCAGTACTTC. Translated, it gives CASSQDLGAVSYEQYF.

This clonotype was counted a few times. The chain uses TRBV10-3 and TRBJ2-7; the D gene is possibly TRBD2 (5 bases). Germline CDR1 reads ENHRY; CDR2 reads SYGVKD. V lost 0 bases and J 2 bases, leaving 8 bases between the germline ends. There are 14 residues in the CDR3. The CDR3 coding sequence is TGTGCCATCAGTGAGTCGGACTCAACCTACGAGCAGTACTTC. The encoded protein is CAISESDSTYEQYF.

There are a few counts of this clonotype. The V call is TRBV11-2, the J call TRBJ1-5; 7 nucleotides align to TRBD1. V gave up 5 bases and J gave up 0 bases; unmatched junction bases: 4. This CDR3 comprises 15 residues. Germline CDR1 SGHAT, CDR2 FQNNGV. CDR3 amino acids: CASSLNRGSNQPQHF. In nucleotides, the CDR3 is TGTGCCAGCAGCCTAAACAGGGGTAGCAATCAGCCCCAGCATTTT.

The rearrangement joins TRBV7-9 to TRBJ2-7, with 12 bases that match TRBD1. This CDR3 has 18 residues. Germline lookup yields CDR1 SEHNR and CDR2 FQNEAQ (reference sequence). Trimming removed 5 bases from V and 3 bases from J; junction bases left unmatched: 14. CDR3 sequence: CASSPRTGTGGAYYEQYF. The CDR3 nucleotides read TGTGCCAGCAGCCCTAGAACCGGGACAGGGGGCGCGTACTACGAGCAGTACTTC. The variable domain in full, with the rest retrieved from reference TRBV7-9 and TRBJ2-7, is DTGVSQNPRHKITKRGQNVTFRCDPISEHNRLYWYRQTLGQGPEFLTYFQNEAQLEKSRLLSDRFSAERPKGSFSTLEIQRTEQGDSAMYLCASSPRTGTGGAYYEQYFGPGTRLTVT.

This clonotype was seen ten or more times. The chain is built from TRBV12-3 or TRBV12-4 and TRBJ2-5, with 12 nucleotides matching TRBD2. V gave up 1 base and J gave up 5 bases; unmatched junction bases: 5. This CDR3 has 16 amino acids. CDR3 nucleotides: TGTGCCAGCAGTTTAGGACTAGCGGGAGAGAGGGAGACCCAGTACTTC. The encoded protein is CASSLGLAGERETQYF.

V is TRBV5-1 and J is TRBJ2-2; 7 bases match TRBD1. Per the germline V gene, CDR1 is SGHRS and CDR2 is YFSETQ. Losses at the gene ends were 6 bases for V and 1 base for J; bases not matched to a gene: 3. This CDR3 has 14 residues. Written as DNA, the CDR3 is TGCGCCAGCAAGGCAGGGGGGAACACCGGGGAGCTGTTTTTT. It yields the protein CASKAGGNTGELFF.

This clonotype came up a few times. Here the CDR3 reads CASSLGWASGGKDEQYF. The CDR3 DNA reads as TGCGCCAGCAGCTTGGGATGGGCGTCTGGGGGGAAGGACGAGCAGTACTTC. J is TRBJ2-7 and V is TRBV5-1, with D perhaps TRBD2 (6 bases). CDR3 length: 17 amino acids. Germline V gene lookup returns CDR1 SGHRS and CDR2 YFSETQ. With 0 bases removed from V and 5 bases from J, the gap between germline ends came to 21 bases.

This clonotype was detected only a few times. The chain is built from TRBV24-1 and TRBJ2-5, with a tentative D call TRBD1 (6 bases). Looked up from germline, CDR1 is KGHDR and CDR2 is SFDVKD. V lost 3 bases and J lost 4, with 14 bases in between. This CDR3 spans 15 amino acids. In DNA form, the CDR3 reads TGTGCCACCAGTGATAAAACAGGGTTCCCAGAGACCCAGTACTTC. It translates to CATSDKTGFPETQYF.